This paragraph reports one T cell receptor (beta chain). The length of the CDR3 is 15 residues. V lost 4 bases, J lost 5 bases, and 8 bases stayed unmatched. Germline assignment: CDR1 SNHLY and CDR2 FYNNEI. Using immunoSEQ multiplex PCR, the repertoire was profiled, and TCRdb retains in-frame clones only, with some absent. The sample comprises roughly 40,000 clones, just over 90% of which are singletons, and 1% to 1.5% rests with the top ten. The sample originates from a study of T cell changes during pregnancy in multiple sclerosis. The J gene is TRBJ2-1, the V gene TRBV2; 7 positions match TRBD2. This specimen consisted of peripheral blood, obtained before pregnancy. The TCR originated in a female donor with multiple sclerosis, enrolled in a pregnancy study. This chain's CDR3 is CASSVSSGAHNEQFF. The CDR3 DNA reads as TGTGCCAGCAGTGTGTCTAGCGGAGCCCACAATGAGCAGTTCTTC.